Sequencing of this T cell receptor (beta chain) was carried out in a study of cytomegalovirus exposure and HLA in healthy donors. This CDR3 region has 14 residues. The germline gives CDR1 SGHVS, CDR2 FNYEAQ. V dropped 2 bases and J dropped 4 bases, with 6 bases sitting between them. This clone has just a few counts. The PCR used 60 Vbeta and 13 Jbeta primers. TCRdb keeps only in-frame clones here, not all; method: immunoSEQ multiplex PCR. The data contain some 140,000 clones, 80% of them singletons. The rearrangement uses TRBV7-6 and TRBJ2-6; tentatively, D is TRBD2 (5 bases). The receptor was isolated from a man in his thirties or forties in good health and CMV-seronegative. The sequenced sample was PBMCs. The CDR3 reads CASSLSGGANVLTF. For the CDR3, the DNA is TGTGCCAGCAGCTTATCGGGAGGGGCCAACGTCCTGACTTTC.